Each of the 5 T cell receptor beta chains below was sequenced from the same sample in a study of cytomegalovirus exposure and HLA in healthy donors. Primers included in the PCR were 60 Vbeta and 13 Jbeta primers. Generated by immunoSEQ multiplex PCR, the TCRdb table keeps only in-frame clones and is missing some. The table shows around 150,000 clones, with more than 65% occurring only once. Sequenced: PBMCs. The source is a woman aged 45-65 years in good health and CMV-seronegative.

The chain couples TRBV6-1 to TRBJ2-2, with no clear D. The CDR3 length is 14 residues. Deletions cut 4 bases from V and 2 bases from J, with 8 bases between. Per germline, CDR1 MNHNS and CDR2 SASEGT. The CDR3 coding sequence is TGTGCCAGCAGTGGGCAACCTAACACCGGGGAGCTGTTTTTT. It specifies CASSGQPNTGELFF.

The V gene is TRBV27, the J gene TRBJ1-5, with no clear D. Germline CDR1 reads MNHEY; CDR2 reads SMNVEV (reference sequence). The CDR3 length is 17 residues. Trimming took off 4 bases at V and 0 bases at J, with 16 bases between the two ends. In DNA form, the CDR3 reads TGTGCCAGCAGTTCAAGCCCTCCGGGGAATAGCAATCAGCCCCAGCATTTT. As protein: CASSSSPPGNSNQPQHF.

CDR3 sequence reads: CASSEGTRDRRNEQFF. The CDR3 DNA follows: TGTGCCAGCAGCGAAGGTACCCGGGACAGGAGGAATGAGCAGTTCTTC. This rearrangement joins TRBV7-8 to TRBJ2-1; TRBD1 aligns across 8 bases. Germline V gene sequence: CDR1 SGHVS, CDR2 FQNEAQ. CDR3 length: 16 residues. Trimming at V came to 5 bases and at J to 7 bases, leaving 13 bases not matched to a gene.

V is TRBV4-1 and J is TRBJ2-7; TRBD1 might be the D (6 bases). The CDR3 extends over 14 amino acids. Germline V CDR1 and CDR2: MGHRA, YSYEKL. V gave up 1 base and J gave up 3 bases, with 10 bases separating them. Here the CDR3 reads CASSQGTDIYEQYF. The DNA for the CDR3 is TGCGCCAGCAGCCAAGGGACAGATATCTACGAGCAGTACTTC.

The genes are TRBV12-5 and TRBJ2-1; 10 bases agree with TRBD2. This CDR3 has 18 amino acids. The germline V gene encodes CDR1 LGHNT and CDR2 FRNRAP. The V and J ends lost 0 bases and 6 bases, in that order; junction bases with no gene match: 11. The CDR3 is CASGLVLAGYPKTNEQFF. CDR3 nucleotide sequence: TGTGCTAGTGGTTTGGTACTAGCGGGATACCCTAAAACCAATGAGCAGTTCTTC.